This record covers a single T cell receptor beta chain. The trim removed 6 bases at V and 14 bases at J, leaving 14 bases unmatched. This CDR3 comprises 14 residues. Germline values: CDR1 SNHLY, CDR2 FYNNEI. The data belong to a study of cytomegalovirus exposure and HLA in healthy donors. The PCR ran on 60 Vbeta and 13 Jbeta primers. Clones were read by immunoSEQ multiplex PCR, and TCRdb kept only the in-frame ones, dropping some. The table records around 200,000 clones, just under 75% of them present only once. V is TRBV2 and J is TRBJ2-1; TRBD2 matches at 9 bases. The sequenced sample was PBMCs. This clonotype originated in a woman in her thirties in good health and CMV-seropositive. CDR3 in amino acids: CASSGGLSGSPEFF. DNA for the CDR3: TGTGCCAGCAGCGGGGGGCTTAGCGGGAGCCCGGAGTTCTTC.